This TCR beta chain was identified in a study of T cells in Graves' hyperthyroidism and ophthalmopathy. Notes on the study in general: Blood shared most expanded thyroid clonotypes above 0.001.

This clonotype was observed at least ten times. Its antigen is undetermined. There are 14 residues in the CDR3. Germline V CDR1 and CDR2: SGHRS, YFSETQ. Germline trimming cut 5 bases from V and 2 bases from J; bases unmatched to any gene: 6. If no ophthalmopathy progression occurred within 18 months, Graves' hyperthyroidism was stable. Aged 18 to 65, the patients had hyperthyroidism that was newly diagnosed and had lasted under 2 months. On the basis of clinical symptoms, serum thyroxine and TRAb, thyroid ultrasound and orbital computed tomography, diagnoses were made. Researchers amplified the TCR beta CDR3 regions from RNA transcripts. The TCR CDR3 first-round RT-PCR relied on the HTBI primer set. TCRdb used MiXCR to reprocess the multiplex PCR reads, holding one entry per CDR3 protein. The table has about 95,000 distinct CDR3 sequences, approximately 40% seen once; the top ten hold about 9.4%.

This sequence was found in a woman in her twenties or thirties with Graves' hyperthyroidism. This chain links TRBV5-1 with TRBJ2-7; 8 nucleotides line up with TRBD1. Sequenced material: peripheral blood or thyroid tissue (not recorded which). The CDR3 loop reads CASRVRTGPYEQYF. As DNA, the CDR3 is TGCGCCAGCAGGGTTCGGACAGGGCCCTACGAGCAGTACTTC.